This entry concerns a single T cell receptor (beta chain). The antigen remains undetermined. Data came from immunoSEQ multiplex PCR; TCRdb stores just in-frame clones and leaves some out. The data show about 680,000 clones, 89% seen once. CDR3 length: 15 amino acids. Germline CDR1 GTSNPN, CDR2 SVGIG (reference sequence). Trimming removed 1 base at V and 2 bases at J, with 12 bases between. The entry originates in a study of Ad26.COV2.S vaccination and SARS-CoV-2 variants. Findings and limits, study-wide: Breadth, reportedly substantial, characterized the spike-specific CD8+ and CD4+ T cell responses after vaccination.

Treatment described: about 20 received Ad26.COV2.S at low or high dose, single or two shots; about 5 received placebo; per-sample allocation not given. Sampling took place 63 days after the first vaccine or placebo injection. The TCR comes from a person between 18 and 65 years old who received the Ad26.COV2.S COVID-19 vaccine or a placebo. The V call is TRBV30, the J call TRBJ1-5; TRBD1 is a possible D gene (5 bases). The sample in question was peripheral blood, obtained in a trial of Ad26.COV2.S vaccine versus placebo. DNA of the CDR3: TGTGCCTGGAGTGGTCAGGGCCGGGGCAATCAGCCCCAGCATTTT. It specifies CAWSGQGRGNQPQHF.